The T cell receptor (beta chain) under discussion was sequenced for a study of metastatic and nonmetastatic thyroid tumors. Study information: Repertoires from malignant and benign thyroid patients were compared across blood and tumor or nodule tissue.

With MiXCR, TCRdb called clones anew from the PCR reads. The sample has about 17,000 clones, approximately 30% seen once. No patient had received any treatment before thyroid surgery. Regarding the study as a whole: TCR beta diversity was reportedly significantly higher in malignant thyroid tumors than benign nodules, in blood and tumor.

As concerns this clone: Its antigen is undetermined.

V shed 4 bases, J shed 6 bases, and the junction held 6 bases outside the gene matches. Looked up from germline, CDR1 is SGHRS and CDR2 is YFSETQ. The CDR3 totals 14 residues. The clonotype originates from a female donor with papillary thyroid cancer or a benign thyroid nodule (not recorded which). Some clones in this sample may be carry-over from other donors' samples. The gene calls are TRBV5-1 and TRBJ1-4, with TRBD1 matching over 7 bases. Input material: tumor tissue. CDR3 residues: CASSEGTVDEKLFF. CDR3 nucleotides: TGCGCCAGCAGCGAAGGGACAGTAGATGAAAAACTGTTTTTT.